A selection of T cell receptor beta chains follows, all from one sample in a study of molecular identifiers for immune sequencing clone quantification. From the PCR reads, TCRdb called clonotypes with MiXCR, one entry per CDR3 protein. The sample lists about half a million distinct CDR3 sequences; around a fifth were seen once. The specimen was naive CD8+ T cells from blood, with Jurkat cell RNA spiked in. These receptors all stem from a human donor in good health. Some libraries in this study had Jurkat cell RNA spiked in. The CDR3 runs from the conserved cysteine through the conserved F or W. The D gene is left open where the match is weak. A row's size may be missing; if present it is once, few, many or a size class.

many | . | TRBJ2-1 | TRBV12-3/TRBV12-4 | CASSSSGDYNEQFF | TGTGCCAGCAGTTCCAGCGGAGACTACAATGAGCAGTTCTTC
. | . | TRBJ2-7 | TRBV27 | CAGSLISMAGAGEQYF | TGTGCCGGCAGTTTAATTTCAATGGCAGGCGCAGGCGAGCAGTACTTC
few | TRBD2 | TRBJ2-7 | TRBV30 | CAWGASGGREQYF | TGTGCCTGGGGCGCTAGCGGGGGACGCGAGCAGTACTTC
. | . | TRBJ1-5 | TRBV28 | CASRGEYSNQPQHF | TGTGCCAGCAGGGGGGAGTATAGCAATCAGCCCCAGCATTTT
few | . | TRBJ2-1 | TRBV6-1 | CASSEEMGNEQFF | TGTGCCAGCAGTGAAGAAATGGGTAATGAGCAGTTCTTC
. | . | TRBJ2-3 | TRBV9 | CASSPWSASGTDTQYF | TGTGCCAGCAGCCCCTGGTCCGCCTCAGGCACAGATACGCAGTATTTT
many | TRBD2 | TRBJ2-3 | TRBV27 | CASSPTGTSGSTDTQYF | TGTGCCAGCAGTCCTACCGGGACTAGCGGGAGCACAGATACGCAGTATTTT
. | TRBD1 | TRBJ2-1 | TRBV27 | CASTGGVNINEQFF | TGTGCCAGCACAGGGGGAGTTAATATCAATGAGCAGTTCTTC
many | . | TRBJ1-1 | TRBV7-6 | CASSLAPNRPEAFF | TGTGCCAGCAGCTTAGCTCCCAACCGCCCTGAAGCTTTCTTT
few | . | TRBJ1-1 | TRBV5-6 | CASSLGRVEAFF | TGTGCCAGCAGCTTGGGTCGGGTTGAAGCTTTCTTT
. | TRBD2 | TRBJ2-3 | TRBV4-3 | CASSPDLAGVWTDTQYF | TGCGCCAGCAGCCCTGACCTAGCGGGAGTGTGGACAGATACGCAGTATTTT